This is a list of T cell receptor beta chains from one sample in a study of cytomegalovirus exposure and HLA in healthy donors. The assay was immunoSEQ multiplex PCR, and TCRdb's table has in-frame clones only and misses some. Of some 150,000 clones in the sample, about 80% were seen once. The source material was PBMCs. All receptors derive from a young man in good health and CMV-seropositive. Each CDR3 is given with its conserved first and last residue. D genes are given only for firm matches. Some rows mark clone size as missing; the rest say once, few, many or name a class of expanded clone.

clone size,V gene,D gene,J gene,CDR3 DNA,CDR3 protein
-,TRBV5-1,TRBD1,TRBJ1-1,TGCGCCAGCAGCCAGGGGGCGGACAGTGAAGCTTTCTTT,CASSQGADSEAFF
few,TRBV18,-,TRBJ2-5,TGTGCCAGCTCACCGAGATCCAGGGAAGAGACCCAGTACTTC,CASSPRSREETQYF
-,TRBV5-6,TRBD2,TRBJ2-3,TGTGCCAGCAGCCCCCTGGACGAGCGGGAGTTGAAAGATACGCAGTATTTT,CASSPLDERELKDTQYF
-,TRBV6-5,-,TRBJ1-3,TGTGGCACTCGGGAGGGATTCGGAAACACCATATATTTT,CGTREGFGNTIYF
-,TRBV18,TRBD1,TRBJ2-3,TGTGCCAGCTCTGAGGACAGGGGAAATGCAGATACGCAGTATTTT,CASSEDRGNADTQYF
-,TRBV27,-,TRBJ2-1,TGTGCCAGCAGTTTAGAGGAACACAATGAGCAGTTCTTC,CASSLEEHNEQFF
-,TRBV9,-,TRBJ2-1,TGTGCCAGCAGCCCTCCCTCCGGGAGCTCCTACAATGAGCAGTTCTTC,CASSPPSGSSYNEQFF
few,TRBV5-5,TRBD2,TRBJ2-3,TGTGCCAGCAGCGCGGGGACTAACACAGATACGCAGTATTTT,CASSAGTNTDTQYF
-,TRBV27,-,TRBJ2-3,TGTGCCAGCAGTTTTTCCGCGGCAGATACGCAGTATTTT,CASSFSAADTQYF
-,TRBV7-9,TRBD2,TRBJ2-3,TGTGCCAGCAGCCCAGGGGCCAGCGGGAGGCCAGATACGCAGTATTTT,CASSPGASGRPDTQYF
once,TRBV19,TRBD1,TRBJ2-5,TGTGCCAGTAGTATGCCCCTCGCCAGGGGGCAAGAGCAGTACTTC,CASSMPLARGQEQYF
-,TRBV5-1,TRBD1,TRBJ2-7,TGCGCCAGCAGCTTGTCAGGGGGCTCCTACGAGCAGTACTTC,CASSLSGGSYEQYF
-,TRBV28,TRBD1,TRBJ1-5,TGTGCCAGCGTTCCAGGGGGCGCCTTCAATCAGCCCCAGCATTTT,CASVPGGAFNQPQHF
-,TRBV5-6,TRBD1,TRBJ2-7,TGTGCCAGCAGCTCGCCCGGGACAGGAGACTACGAGCAGTACTTC,CASSSPGTGDYEQYF
-,TRBV7-9,-,TRBJ1-6,TGTGCCAGCCAGGTGGGGGGGGCGCGGTCACCCCTCCACTTT,CASQVGGARSPLHF
-,TRBV28,-,TRBJ1-5,TGTGCCAGCAGCTCCCCTCCCTGGGGCGATCAGCCCCAGCATTTT,CASSSPPWGDQPQHF
-,TRBV4-3,-,TRBJ2-2,TGCGCCAGCAGCCCGAATTTGGGACTTAATGAGCTGTTTTTT,CASSPNLGLNELFF
-,TRBV6-5,TRBD1,TRBJ1-2,TGTGCCAGCAGTTCCACAGGGGCCCAGTATGGCTACACCTTC,CASSSTGAQYGYTF
-,TRBV15,-,TRBJ2-7,TGTGCCACCAGCAGAGATGAAACTATTAAGCAGTACTTC,CATSRDETIKQYF
-,TRBV25-1,-,TRBJ1-4,TGTGCCAGCAGTGACGGGGCTAATGAAAAACTGTTTTTT,CASSDGANEKLFF
-,TRBV7-9,TRBD1,TRBJ2-3,TGTGCCAGCAGCTTAACTTCGGTGGGGACAGGGGAAGATACGCAGTATTTT,CASSLTSVGTGEDTQYF
-,TRBV2,TRBD1,TRBJ1-1,TGTGCCACACAGGGACAGGGAATGAACACTGAAGCTTTCTTT,CATQGQGMNTEAFF
-,TRBV10-3,TRBD1,TRBJ2-7,TGTGCCATCAGTGAACCCGGACAGGGGTGGGAGCAGTACTTC,CAISEPGQGWEQYF
-,TRBV28,-,TRBJ1-6,TGTGCCAGCAGACTGCAGCGGGCCAGCACAAATTCACCCCTCCACTTT,CASRLQRASTNSPLHF
-,TRBV6-1,TRBD1,TRBJ1-5,TGTGCCAGCAGTGAAGTGGGAGGGACAGGAAATCAGCCCCAGCATTTT,CASSEVGGTGNQPQHF
-,TRBV2,TRBD2,TRBJ2-3,TGTGCCAGCAGTGAAGCGGGAGAGGGACTAGACACAGATACGCAGTATTTT,CASSEAGEGLDTDTQYF
once,TRBV2,TRBD1,TRBJ1-2,TGTGCCAGCAGTGAGCAGGGACAGGGGAACTATGGCTACACCTTC,CASSEQGQGNYGYTF
-,TRBV28,TRBD1,TRBJ1-4,TGTGCCACCACCGGACAGGCTCGAGGAAAACTGTTTTTT,CATTGQARGKLFF
-,TRBV7-9,TRBD2,TRBJ2-1,TGTGCCAGCAGCTTAGGCTCTAGCGGGGGCAACGCATTTGAGCAGTTCTTC,CASSLGSSGGNAFEQFF